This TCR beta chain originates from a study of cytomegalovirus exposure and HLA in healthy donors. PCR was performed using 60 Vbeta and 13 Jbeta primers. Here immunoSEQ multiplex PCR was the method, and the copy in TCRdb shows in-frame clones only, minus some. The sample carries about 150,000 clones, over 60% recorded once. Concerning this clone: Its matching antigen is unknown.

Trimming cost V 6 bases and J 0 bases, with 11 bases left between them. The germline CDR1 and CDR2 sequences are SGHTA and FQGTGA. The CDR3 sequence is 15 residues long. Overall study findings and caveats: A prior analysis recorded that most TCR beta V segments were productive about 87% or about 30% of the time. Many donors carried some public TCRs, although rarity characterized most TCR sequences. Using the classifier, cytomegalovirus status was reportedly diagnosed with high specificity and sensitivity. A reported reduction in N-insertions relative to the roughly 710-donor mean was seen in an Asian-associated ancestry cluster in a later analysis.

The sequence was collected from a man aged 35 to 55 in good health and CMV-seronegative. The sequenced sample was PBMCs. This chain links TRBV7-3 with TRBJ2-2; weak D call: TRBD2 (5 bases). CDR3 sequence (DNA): TGTGCCAGCAGAGCTTCAGCGGCGAACACCGGGGAGCTGTTTTTT. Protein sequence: CASRASAANTGELFF.